These 19 T cell receptor beta chains share one sample of origin, sequenced in a study of CD8+ T cells in alopecia areata. The sequencing template was cDNA reverse transcribed from extracted RNA. Generated by immunoSEQ multiplex PCR, the TCRdb table keeps only in-frame clones and is missing some. The repertoire holds about 200,000 clones, with under 75% as singletons. Treatment here: oral pan-JAK inhibitor, 5-10 mg twice daily. Sequencing was performed on CD4+ T cells sorted from blood, taken at week 4, from a patient treated with tofacitinib. Receptor source: a human donor with alopecia areata.

V gene TRBV5-1 combines with J gene TRBJ2-3; no clear D. The CDR3 is 13 residues long. Per the germline V gene, CDR1 is SGHRS and CDR2 is YFSETQ. The V gene lost 2 bases and the J gene lost 6 bases, with 10 bases spanning the gap. As DNA, the CDR3 is TGCGCCAGCAGCTTAGGCGCGCGGGATACGCAGTATTTT. As protein: CASSLGARDTQYF.

This clone was counted a few times. The chain couples TRBV2 to TRBJ1-2; D uncertain. Germline V gene lookup returns CDR1 SNHLY and CDR2 FYNNEI. The V end was cut by 0 bases, the J end by 8 bases, with 13 bases between. The CDR3 runs to 14 residues. The CDR3 loop is CASSEALRRPGYTF. Written as DNA, the CDR3 is TGTGCCAGCAGTGAAGCGCTTCGACGGCCCGGCTACACCTTC.

V usage is TRBV29-1 and J usage is TRBJ2-3; perhaps TRBD2 as D (7 bases). V was trimmed by 3 bases and J by 4 bases, leaving 11 bases between them. The CDR3 length is 13 residues. Germline assignment: CDR1 SQVTM and CDR2 ANQGSEA. CDR3 sequence: CSVDQGRADTQYF. As DNA, the CDR3 is TGCAGCGTTGATCAGGGGAGGGCAGATACGCAGTATTTT.

This clone has only one observation. The CDR3 sequence: CATSLGRVNTGELFF. CDR3 DNA: TGTGCCACCAGCCTGGGTCGTGTGAACACCGGGGAGCTGTTTTTT. This sequence joins TRBV15 and TRBJ2-2, with D unresolved. Germline CDR1 LNHNV, CDR2 YYDKDF (reference sequence). V gave up 5 bases and J gave up 1 base, with 11 bases separating them. CDR3 length: 15 residues.

The table lists this clone with a few counts. The chain has TRBV11-3 and TRBJ2-1; D may be TRBD2 (6 bases). Germline CDR1 is SGHNT and CDR2 is YENEEA. This CDR3 is built from 14 residues. Trimming left V 3 bases short and J 10 bases short, with 16 bases between. CDR3 region: CASSFLFKAGEQFF. The DNA for the CDR3 is TGTGCCAGCAGCTTCCTATTCAAGGCGGGGGAGCAGTTCTTC.

This chain links TRBV4-3 with TRBJ2-1; 12 nucleotides align to TRBD2. Germline CDR1 is LGHNA and CDR2 is YSLEER. The CDR3 is 15 amino acids. V lost 6 bases and J lost 8; bases outside the gene matches: 8. CDR3 in DNA: TGCGCCAGCAGACCCTCTAGCGGGGGGGCGTATGAGCAGTTCTTC. It specifies CASRPSSGGAYEQFF.

This CDR3 is CSVEPGQRGTEAFF. CDR3 bases: TGCAGCGTTGAACCGGGTCAGCGGGGCACTGAAGCTTTCTTT. This chain joins TRBV29-1 and TRBJ1-1; D gene unclear. CDR3 size: 14 residues. V was shortened by 2 bases and J by 4 bases, with 14 bases between the two germline ends. The germline V gene encodes CDR1 SQVTM and CDR2 ANQGSEA.

The chain's CDR3 is CASSAVGGAYEQYF. CDR3 bases: TGTGCCAGCAGCGCAGTGGGCGGGGCCTACGAGCAGTACTTC. The rearrangement uses TRBV7-9 and TRBJ2-7, with D possibly matching TRBD2 (6 bases). V was pared by 5 bases and J by 2 bases, with 13 bases between. The CDR3 is 14 residues long. In germline, CDR1 is SEHNR, CDR2 FQNEAQ (reference sequence).

The table lists this clone with a few counts. The chain carries TRBV11-2 and TRBJ2-5, with D maybe TRBD2 (5 bases). The CDR3 has 16 amino acids. CDR1 SGHAT and CDR2 FQNNGV come from the germline V gene. Trimming removed 1 base at V and 2 bases at J, with 14 bases between. The CDR3 loop is CASSLVGGGSQETQYF. CDR3 nucleotide sequence: TGTGCCAGCAGCTTAGTCGGCGGAGGATCTCAAGAGACCCAGTACTTC.

The chain carries TRBV29-1 and TRBJ1-1; weak D call: TRBD1 (5 bases). Trimming removed 3 bases from V and 9 bases from J, with 14 bases in between. Germline V lookup: CDR1 SQVTM, CDR2 ANQGSEA. This CDR3 spans 12 amino acids. As DNA, the CDR3 is TGCAGCGTTGATTCGCAGGGCCCGAAAGCTTTCTTT. This codes for CSVDSQGPKAFF.

J is TRBJ2-7 and V is TRBV15, with D possibly matching TRBD2 (6 bases). Germline values: CDR1 LNHNV, CDR2 YYDKDF (reference sequence). This CDR3 has 17 residues. V was clipped by 0 bases and J by 2 bases, with 17 bases between them. The CDR3 loop reads CATSRERSPGLTYEQYF. The CDR3 DNA sequence: TGTGCCACCAGCAGAGAGAGGTCGCCGGGACTTACCTACGAGCAGTACTTC.

This clone has only a few counts. The V and J genes are TRBV2 and TRBJ1-6; no clear D gene. The CDR3 is 14 amino acids. Germline V gene lookup returns CDR1 SNHLY and CDR2 FYNNEI. Between the trimmed V and J ends, which lost 6 bases and 0 bases, there was a span of 6 bases. The CDR3 DNA sequence: TGTGCCAGCAGGGAAAACTCCTATAATTCACCCCTCCACTTT. The encoded protein is CASRENSYNSPLHF.

This clone was seen more than once but under ten times. This chain connects TRBV5-4 to TRBJ2-5, with D possibly being TRBD2 (6 bases). The CDR3 runs 14 residues. V was clipped by 3 bases and J by 4 bases, with 13 bases between them. Germline V lookup: CDR1 SGHNT, CDR2 YYREEE (reference sequence). The CDR3 loop is CASSWAGLVETQYF. The CDR3 DNA sequence: TGTGCCAGCAGCTGGGCGGGGCTAGTAGAGACCCAGTACTTC.

This clone has just a few counts. This sequence joins TRBV6-6 and TRBJ1-1, with D uncertain. The CDR3 contains 15 residues. V was shortened by 0 bases and J by 1 base, with 9 bases between the two germline ends. Germline CDR1 is MNHNY and CDR2 is SVGAGI (reference sequence). Written as DNA, the CDR3 is TGTGCCAGCAGTTACTCGTCAGGAGCGAACACTGAAGCTTTCTTT. Translating it yields CASSYSSGANTEAFF.

This chain links TRBV2 with TRBJ1-2; possible D gene TRBD1, 5 bases. This CDR3 comprises 14 residues. V gave up 4 bases and J gave up 4 bases, with 13 bases separating them. Germline V CDR1 and CDR2: SNHLY, FYNNEI. CDR3 protein: CASSGSGQSYGYTF. CDR3 DNA: TGTGCCAGCAGTGGATCAGGACAATCCTATGGCTACACCTTC.

This sequence joins TRBV28 and TRBJ2-7; 7 nucleotides align to TRBD2. The length of the CDR3 is 14 residues. The V gene end was trimmed by 6 bases and the J gene end by 1 base; junction bases not matched to a gene: 6. CDR1 and CDR2 from the germline V gene are MDHEN and SYDVKM. CDR3 nucleotide sequence: TGTGCCAGCAGCTCTAGCGGAGGTTCCTACGAGCAGTACTTC. Protein sequence: CASSSSGGSYEQYF.

This clone was observed a handful of times. The chain recombines TRBV4-3 with TRBJ1-4; a weak D match, TRBD1 (5 bases). From germline, CDR1 is LGHNA and CDR2 YSLEER. The CDR3 runs 16 residues. Trimming pared 3 bases from V and 4 bases from J, leaving 15 bases between. CDR3 residues: CASSHSGNLNNEKLFF. Written as DNA, the CDR3 is TGCGCCAGCAGCCACTCAGGGAACCTAAATAATGAAAAACTGTTTTTT.

This clone was counted only a few times. V and J are TRBV6-6 and TRBJ2-3; 10 positions match TRBD2. V lost 7 bases to trimming and J lost 2 bases; unmatched junction nucleotides: 9. CDR1 is MNHNY and CDR2 is SVGAGI in the germline V gene (reference sequence). The CDR3 loop spans 16 amino acids. CDR3 amino acids: CASTWASGGPTDTQYF. CDR3 DNA sequence: TGTGCCAGCACGTGGGCTAGCGGGGGCCCCACAGATACGCAGTATTTT.

The chain uses TRBV4-1 and TRBJ2-3; TRBD2 aligns across 7 bases. Germline V CDR1 and CDR2: MGHRA, YSYEKL. The CDR3 is 15 residues long. With V trimmed by 3 bases and J by 2 bases, 5 bases remained unmatched. DNA of the CDR3: TGCGCCAGCAGCCACTCTAGCGGACCCACAGATACGCAGTATTTT. Encoded protein: CASSHSSGPTDTQYF.